The clone carrying this T cell receptor (beta chain) was observed once. The sample comes from a study of blood T cell repertoires in COVID-19. The wider study: Samples of COVID-19 (acute and convalescent) were obtained from the United States, Italy and Spain. PBMCs, B-cell-depleted T cells, or T cells provided the cDNA or gDNA that made up the material.

CDR3 length equals 19 residues. V shed 5 bases, J shed 0 bases, and the junction held 9 bases outside the gene matches. Germline V lookup: CDR1 SGHAT, CDR2 FQNNGV. As processed by the authors: Estimation of nucleated cell counts was performed using reference gene primer amplification. Libraries were prepared by immunoSEQ multiplex PCR; TCRdb keeps only in-frame clonotypes and omits some of them. Clone size and V and J calls were adopted from that table, with D and trimming inferred from the DNA. The top ten clones hold 3% of a sample with a few hundred thousand clones, around 84% of them seen once. Material for sequencing was peripheral blood. The sequence was collected from a human donor in a cohort sampled during active COVID-19. V usage is TRBV11-2 and J usage is TRBJ2-6; 11 bases are a match to TRBD1. The CDR3 here is CASSRRGQGAYSGANVLTF. The CDR3 coding sequence is TGTGCCAGCAGCCGTCGTGGACAGGGGGCCTACTCTGGGGCCAACGTCCTGACTTTC.